Following are 2 T cell receptor beta chains from one sample sequenced in a study of blood T cell repertoires in COVID-19 (dated by TCRdb to 2019 to 2021). The library was produced with the immunoSEQ multiplex PCR assay. The table was pulled from immuneACCESS by TCRdb, which kept in-frame rearrangements only. Such tables lose some clones; where checked, under half of the loss comes from unresolved V genes, and the rest has no known cause. The sample records a few hundred thousand clones, around 87% of which are singletons. Together, the top ten hold 1.8% of the sample. Sequenced: PBMCs or T cells enriched from blood (not recorded which). All receptors come from a woman aged 40-49 years who had recovered from COVID-19.

The gene calls are TRBV18 and TRBJ2-3; unclear D gene. V lost 3 bases, J lost 2 bases, and 9 bases lay in between. The CDR3 covers 14 residues. Germline values: CDR1 KGHSH, CDR2 LQKENI. In nucleotides, the CDR3 is TGTGCCAGCTCACCTTTGCACTCCACAGATACGCAGTATTTT. Its translation: CASSPLHSTDTQYF.

The chain joins TRBV5-1 to TRBJ2-1; 7 bases match TRBD1. The CDR3 has 14 residues. V shed 4 bases and J 4 bases; nucleotides not matched to a gene: 5. Germline CDR1 reads SGHRS; CDR2 reads YFSETQ. CDR3: CASSRQGLYNEQFF. The DNA of the CDR3 is TGCGCCAGCAGCCGACAGGGCCTTTACAATGAGCAGTTCTTC. Variable domain in full (rest from reference TRBV5-1 and TRBJ2-1): KAGVTQTPRYLIKTRGQQVTLSCSPISGHRSVSWYQQTPGQGLQFLFEYFSETQRNKGNFPGRFSGRQFSNSRSEMNVSTLELGDSALYLCASSRQGLYNEQFFGPGTRLTVL.